The next 8 T cell receptor beta chains were all read from a single sample in a study of monozygotic twins with inflammatory bowel disease (dated 2019 in TCRdb). The protocol used for the library was 5' RACE. These reads were obtained on an Illumina HiSeq 2500. Each CDR3 protein sequence appears as one entry after TCRdb reprocessed the reads, and no DNA is included. This specimen's table enumerates around 99,000 distinct CDR3 sequences. The ten largest clonotypes hold roughly 12% of the sample. The sequenced material came from blood. These receptors were taken from a human donor with ulcerative colitis or Crohn's disease, or a healthy co-twin of an affected twin (not recorded which).

The rearrangement uses TRBV28 and TRBJ1-2; TCRdb calls TRBD1, which cannot be checked without DNA. This CDR3 spans 15 amino acids. CDR1 and CDR2 from the germline V gene are MDHEN and SYDVKM. This chain's CDR3 is CASRGGDTTGYGYTF.

The chain joins TRBV7-6 to TRBJ1-1. The V gene's germline CDR1 is SGHVS and CDR2 FNYEAQ. This CDR3 comprises 12 residues. CDR3: CASSSRGGEAFF.

V is TRBV19 and J is TRBJ1-1; absent DNA, TCRdb's TRBD1 call cannot be checked. Looked up from germline, CDR1 is LNHDA and CDR2 is SQIVND (reference sequence). The CDR3 sequence is 15 residues long. Here the CDR3 reads CASSIEGRGSTEAFF.

The chain carries TRBV6-4 and TRBJ2-3; the TCRdb D gene call, TRBD1, has no DNA to confirm it. The CDR3 has 13 residues. Germline lookup yields CDR1 MRHNA and CDR2 SNTAGT. CDR3 sequence reads: CASGTGGTDTQYF.

The chain links TRBV28 to TRBJ2-5; there is no DNA to check the TCRdb D call of TRBD1. The CDR3 contains 15 residues. Germline CDR1 and CDR2: MDHEN and SYDVKM. This CDR3 is CASSYGTGFSWTQYF.

The chain carries TRBV25-1 and TRBJ2-3; as DNA is missing, the TRBD1 call by TCRdb cannot be tested. CDR3 size: 14 residues. CDR1 is MGHDK and CDR2 is SYGVNS in the germline V gene. The CDR3: CASTGGSGTDTQYF.

V gene TRBV7-7 combines with J gene TRBJ2-3. The germline CDR1 and CDR2 sequences are SSHAT and FNYEAQ (reference sequence). The CDR3 runs 14 residues. This CDR3 is CASSPNPGTDTQYF.

The rearrangement joins TRBV5-1 to TRBJ1-5. Germline V lookup: CDR1 SGHRS, CDR2 YFSETQ. This CDR3 is built from 13 residues. CDR3 sequence: CASSFGPNQPQHF. The variable domain in full, with the rest retrieved from reference TRBV5-1 and TRBJ1-5, is KAGVTQTPRYLIKTRGQQVTLSCSPISGHRSVSWYQQTPGQGLQFLFEYFSETQRNKGNFPGRFSGRQFSNSRSEMNVSTLELGDSALYLCASSFGPNQPQHFGDGTRLSIL.